This TCR beta chain was identified during a study of cytomegalovirus exposure and HLA in healthy donors. V was clipped by 4 bases and J by 5 bases; unmatched bases: 4. The CDR3 contains 14 residues. Germline V lookup: CDR1 ENHRY, CDR2 SYGVKD. Vbeta (60) and Jbeta (13) primers were used in the PCR. Clones were read by immunoSEQ multiplex PCR, and TCRdb kept only the in-frame ones, dropping some. The table shows fewer than 250,000 clones, with about 75% occurring only once. Study-wide findings and caveats: Being productive about 87% or about 30% of the time was typical of most TCR beta V segments in an earlier analysis. Trimming of TCR beta V- and J-genes showed a link, identified in a later analysis, to a missense DCLRE1C variant.

About this clone: Its antigen is as yet unknown.

The sequenced sample consisted of PBMCs. The receptor comes from a man aged 18 to 35 in good health and CMV-seronegative. The chain uses TRBV10-3 and TRBJ2-5; 10 nucleotides align to TRBD1. In DNA, the CDR3 is TGTGCCATCAGTGGGGACAGGGGTACGGAGACCCAGTACTTC. It is translated as CAISGDRGTETQYF.